The rows below give T cell receptor beta chains drawn from one sample of a study of T-cell memory formation after mild COVID-19. TCRdb re-called the 5' RACE reads with MiXCR, one entry per CDR3 protein. The table lists roughly 240,000 distinct CDR3 sequences, roughly 15% of them singletons. The material sequenced was PBMCs or a T cell subset sorted from them (not recorded which). These receptor sequences come from a man between 18 and 35 years old who had mild COVID-19 (a few samples of this study predate the infection). Cell type and time point are not known. Each CDR3 is given with its conserved first and last residue.

j_gene	v_gene	CDR3aa
TRBJ1-1	TRBV5-6	CASSFSMFGNTEAFF
TRBJ2-7	TRBV6-5	CASSYSGGDSYEQYF
TRBJ2-3	TRBV24-1	CATSEGRPGGFTDTQYF
TRBJ1-2	TRBV3-1	CASSQDTGHYGYTF
TRBJ2-1	TRBV29-1	CSASSGNSYNEQFF
TRBJ2-7	TRBV7-2	CASSLSSGGAKAYEQYF
TRBJ2-7	TRBV18	CASSPPSGTDNIFEQYF
TRBJ1-5	TRBV15	CATSRDGDRRQPQHF
TRBJ1-2	TRBV12-3/TRBV12-4	CASSPSPNYGYTF
TRBJ2-3	TRBV5-1	CASSRGAGGPDTQYF
TRBJ2-4	TRBV12-3/TRBV12-4	CASSVRGQNIQYF
TRBJ2-3	TRBV9	CASSVAPAFSTDTQYF
TRBJ1-2	TRBV5-1	CASSTGQAINYGYTF
TRBJ2-5	TRBV20-1	CSARRPSGPGETQYF
TRBJ2-1	TRBV9	CASSGWGAGLPNEQFF
TRBJ1-1	TRBV12-3/TRBV12-4	CASSFAGEDTEAFF
TRBJ1-2	TRBV29-1	CSVEPGNTF
TRBJ2-1	TRBV7-3	CASSPGTRSEQFF
TRBJ2-3	TRBV7-9	CASSSFSRGATDTQYF
TRBJ2-6	TRBV4-1	CASSQRPNPGANVLTF
TRBJ2-3	TRBV9	CASSPLGASTDTQYF
TRBJ1-5	TRBV27	CASSFGSKQPQHF
TRBJ2-3	TRBV7-9	CASSAGTSGNTDTQYF
TRBJ2-5	TRBV7-9	CASSFWTEQETQYF
TRBJ2-1	TRBV19	CATEAGVSSYNEQFF
TRBJ2-5	TRBV6-6	CASSYGAGGTETQYF
TRBJ2-4	TRBV18	CASSPPQGASKNIQYF
TRBJ2-7	TRBV27	CASSLGMFYEQYF
TRBJ2-1	TRBV20-1	CSAQREYNEQFF
TRBJ1-4	TRBV20-1	CSARDSNEKLFF
TRBJ1-2	TRBV6-6	CASSYSQGRGGYTF
TRBJ2-1	TRBV28	CASSLRNPFEQFF
TRBJ2-3	TRBV28	CASTGTGVDTQYF
TRBJ2-4	TRBV19	CASSIGQGYIQYF
TRBJ1-2	TRBV7-9	CASSKGDRSYGYTF
TRBJ2-3	TRBV7-2	CASSRRVHTDTQYF
TRBJ2-5	TRBV5-1	CASSPWPPSGGLQETQYF
TRBJ2-3	TRBV7-3	CASSSSVTDTQYF
TRBJ1-2	TRBV15	CATSRDRENYGYTF
TRBJ2-7	TRBV4-3	CASSQALQVAGAYEQYF
TRBJ1-1	TRBV12-3/TRBV12-4	CASSTDSMNTEAFF
TRBJ2-1	TRBV4-3	CASSHIAGVVTNEQFF
TRBJ1-2	TRBV7-2	CASSLKAGSHGYTF
TRBJ1-6	TRBV6-5	CASRSYNSPLHF
TRBJ2-2	TRBV12-3/TRBV12-4	CASSFPTANTGELFF
TRBJ1-2	TRBV29-1	CSVETVEPGYTF
TRBJ2-4	TRBV9	CASSVPRASGGNKNIQYF
TRBJ2-5	TRBV21-1	CASTKGQIQETQYF
TRBJ2-1	TRBV5-1	CASSLEASENEQFF
TRBJ1-2	TRBV29-1	CSAARGNYGYTF
TRBJ2-1	TRBV5-6	CASSHTSGGSEQFF
TRBJ2-5	TRBV7-9	CASSRELAGGAETQYF